This TCR beta chain appears in the sequencing data of a study of blood T cell repertoires in COVID-19. As originally analysed: Reference gene primer amplification in the assay estimated nucleated cell counts. Method: immunoSEQ multiplex PCR; TCRdb's copy keeps in-frame clones and lacks some. The V and J calls and the clone size are those of that table, but D and trimming were determined from the DNA. The data hold about 310,000 clones, with roughly 90% observed a single time. V was clipped by 2 bases and J by 10 bases; unmatched bases: 6. The CDR3 length is 14 residues. From germline, CDR1 is MNHEY and CDR2 SMNVEV (reference sequence).

Input material: peripheral blood. The sequence was collected from a woman between 35 and 50 years old with COVID-19, enrolled during active disease. The chain couples TRBV27 to TRBJ2-1; 9 bases map to TRBD2. CDR3 sequence: CASSLRASGAEQFF. Here the CDR3 DNA reads TGTGCCAGCAGTTTAAGGGCTAGCGGGGCGGAGCAGTTCTTC.